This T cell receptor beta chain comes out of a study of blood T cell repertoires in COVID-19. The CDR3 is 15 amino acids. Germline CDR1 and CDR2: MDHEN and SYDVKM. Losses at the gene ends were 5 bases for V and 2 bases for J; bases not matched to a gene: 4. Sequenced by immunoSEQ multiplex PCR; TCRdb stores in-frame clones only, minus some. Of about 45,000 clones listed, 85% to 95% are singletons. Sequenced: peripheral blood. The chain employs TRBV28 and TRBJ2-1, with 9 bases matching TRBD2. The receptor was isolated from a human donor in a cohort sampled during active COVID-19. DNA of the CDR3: TGTGCCAGCAGTGCTGGCGGGGGGGCCTACAATGAGCAGTTCTTC. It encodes CASSAGGGAYNEQFF. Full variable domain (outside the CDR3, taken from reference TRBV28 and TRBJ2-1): DVKVTQSSRYLVKRTGEKVFLECVQDMDHENMFWYRQDPGLGLRLIYFSYDVKMKEKGDIPEGYSVSREKKERFSLILESASTNQTSMYLCASSAGGGAYNEQFFGPGTRLTVL.